This TCR beta chain was found in a study of T cell responses to AZD1222 COVID-19 vaccine. General observations from the study: Researchers took repertoire samples only after the peak T cell response had come.

Details on this clone: Its target is not known.

Some clones are missing from TCRdb's copy, which holds only in-frame ones; the method was immunoSEQ multiplex PCR. This sample has roughly 77,000 clones, with 92% found just once. Germline V lookup: CDR1 LNHDA, CDR2 SQIVND (reference sequence). Germline trimming cut 5 bases from V and 2 bases from J; bases unmatched to any gene: 8. The CDR3 loop spans 16 amino acids. The V call is TRBV19, the J call TRBJ2-7, with 11 positions matching TRBD2. The source was peripheral blood, collected 28 days after the second AZD1222 dose. This sequence was found in an adult who received the AZD1222 COVID-19 vaccine. The CDR3 loop is CASSALTSGTPYEQYF. The CDR3 nucleotides read TGTGCCAGTAGTGCCCTGACTAGCGGGACCCCCTACGAGCAGTACTTC.